These T cell receptor beta chains were read from a single sample in a study of cytomegalovirus exposure and HLA in healthy donors. Assay: immunoSEQ multiplex PCR; the TCRdb copy retains only in-frame clones and omits some. The sample holds 190,000 or so clones, around 83% seen once. The sequencing sample was made of PBMCs. All receptors come from a middle-aged man in good health and CMV-seronegative. Both conserved end residues are trimmed from each CDR3. For some rows the clone size is stated as once, few or many, or as a class when expanded; others skip it.

abundance: once; v_gene: TRBV28; len: 12; CDR3aa: ASSLRERFYGYT
abundance: NA; v_gene: TRBV6-1; len: 13; CDR3aa: ASSVLTGALRPQH
abundance: NA; v_gene: TRBV28; len: 18; CDR3aa: ASRWTGKGELAGVPDTQY
abundance: once; v_gene: TRBV7-2; len: 14; CDR3aa: ASSLTGGVAKNIQY
abundance: NA; v_gene: TRBV11-1; len: 15; CDR3aa: ASSPVRLAGIYNEQF
abundance: NA; v_gene: TRBV28; len: 14; CDR3aa: ASSLGLAGGRETQY
abundance: NA; v_gene: TRBV18; len: 14; CDR3aa: ASSPLTEPGANVLT
abundance: NA; v_gene: TRBV7-2; len: 12; CDR3aa: ASSRDRGFYEQY
abundance: NA; v_gene: TRBV6-6; len: 13; CDR3aa: ASSPVDRGGDTQY
abundance: NA; v_gene: TRBV7-3; len: 13; CDR3aa: ASRAGTGASETQY
abundance: once; v_gene: TRBV9; len: 13; CDR3aa: ASSPPGGYNYGYT
abundance: NA; v_gene: TRBV5-1; len: 12; CDR3aa: ASSTDRARYGYT
abundance: few; v_gene: TRBV12-2; len: 12; CDR3aa: ASRAGGPPYEQY
abundance: NA; v_gene: TRBV28; len: 12; CDR3aa: ASSLIGTRGEQF
abundance: NA; v_gene: TRBV9; len: 10; CDR3aa: ASSAQTDRAF
abundance: NA; v_gene: TRBV11-3; len: 10; CDR3aa: ASSSGGNTQY
abundance: once; v_gene: TRBV5-4; len: 16; CDR3aa: ASSPQLAGGWADNEQF
abundance: once; v_gene: TRBV4-1; len: 12; CDR3aa: ASNLAGGGNEQF
abundance: NA; v_gene: TRBV27; len: 12; CDR3aa: ASSLRGINQPQH
abundance: NA; v_gene: TRBV4-2; len: 14; CDR3aa: ASSSPSGGSTDTQY
abundance: NA; v_gene: TRBV7-9; len: 14; CDR3aa: AVQGREGGNVYEQY
abundance: NA; v_gene: TRBV27; len: 12; CDR3aa: ASSVGQGWQTQY
abundance: NA; v_gene: TRBV5-4; len: 14; CDR3aa: ASSLGGTGWINGYT
abundance: few; v_gene: TRBV6-1; len: 10; CDR3aa: ASSNLRDGYT
abundance: NA; v_gene: TRBV28; len: 13; CDR3aa: ASRARGRAHNEQF
abundance: NA; v_gene: TRBV5-1; len: 13; CDR3aa: ASSLDLKNTGELF
abundance: NA; v_gene: TRBV13; len: 11; CDR3aa: ASSFRGYNEQF
abundance: once; v_gene: TRBV5-4; len: 13; CDR3aa: ASSQTSGSWETQY